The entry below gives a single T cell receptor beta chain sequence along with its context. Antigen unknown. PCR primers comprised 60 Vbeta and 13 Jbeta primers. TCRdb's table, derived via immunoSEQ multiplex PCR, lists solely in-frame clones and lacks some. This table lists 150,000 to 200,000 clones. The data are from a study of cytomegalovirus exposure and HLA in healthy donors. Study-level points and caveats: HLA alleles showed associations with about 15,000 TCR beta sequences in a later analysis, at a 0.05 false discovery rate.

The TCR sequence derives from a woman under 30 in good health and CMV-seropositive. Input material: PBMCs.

The CDR3 sequence: CAISGKDRGPDTEAFF. As DNA, the CDR3 is TGTGCCATCAGTGGAAAGGACAGGGGGCCAGACACTGAAGCTTTCTTT. The V gene is TRBV10-3, the J gene TRBJ1-1; 11 nucleotides align to TRBD1. Looked up from germline, CDR1 is ENHRY and CDR2 is SYGVKD. The CDR3 has 16 amino acids. The ends lost 4 bases at V and 3 bases at J; junction bases unmatched: 7.